The 5 T cell receptor beta chains given below trace back to one sample, sequenced in a study of blood T cell repertoires in COVID-19. Clones were read by immunoSEQ multiplex PCR, and TCRdb kept only the in-frame ones, dropping some. The repertoire holds roughly 250,000 clones, roughly 86% seen once, with approximately 9.8% in the top ten. Sequenced: peripheral blood. These receptors were collected from a man aged 35-49 years who had recovered from COVID-19.

The chain links TRBV29-1 to TRBJ2-5; D unclear. Between the trimmed V and J ends, which lost 3 bases and 0 bases, there was a span of 8 bases. Germline CDR1 reads SQVTM; CDR2 reads ANQGSEA. CDR3 length: 13 residues. The CDR3 region is CSVDVAYQETQYF. The CDR3 nucleotides read TGCAGCGTTGATGTCGCGTACCAAGAGACCCAGTACTTC. The full variable domain, in which reference TRBV29-1 and TRBJ2-5 provide the parts outside the CDR3, is SAVISQKPSRDICQRGTSLTIQCQVDSQVTMMFWYRQQPGQSLTLIATANQGSEATYESGFVIDKFPISRPNLTFSTLTVSNMSPEDSSIYLCSVDVAYQETQYFGPGTRLLVL.

The chain joins TRBV3-1 (or the pseudogene TRBV3-2) to TRBJ1-2; D may be TRBD1 (6 bases). V was clipped by 4 bases and J by 1 base, with 16 bases between them. The germline CDR1 and CDR2 sequences are LGHDT and YNNKEL (reference sequence). This CDR3 spans 16 amino acids. CDR3 loop: CASSRTPGANNYGYTF. The CDR3 DNA sequence: TGTGCCAGCAGCCGGACCCCAGGGGCCAATAACTATGGCTACACCTTC.

V usage is TRBV9 and J usage is TRBJ2-3; TRBD1 might be the D (5 bases). The CDR3 is 16 residues long. CDR1 SGDLS and CDR2 YYNGEE come from the germline V gene. Trimming cost V 4 bases and J 5 bases, with 20 bases left between them. The CDR3 bases are TGTGCCAGCAGCCCCCGTCGTGTCCCAGGGATAGATACGCAGTATTTT. Translation gives CASSPRRVPGIDTQYF.

The genes are TRBV2 and TRBJ2-1; possibly TRBD2 for D (6 bases). Trimming took off 7 bases at V and 4 bases at J, with 20 bases between the two ends. This CDR3 is built from 16 residues. In germline, CDR1 is SNHLY, CDR2 FYNNEI. The CDR3 loop reads CASTLRTIQSYNEQFF. DNA of the CDR3: TGTGCCAGCACCTTACGGACTATTCAAAGTTACAATGAGCAGTTCTTC.

This clone was observed once. V is TRBV7-2 and J is TRBJ2-7; perhaps TRBD1 as D (6 bases). The CDR3 spans 12 residues. Germline values: CDR1 SGHTA, CDR2 FQGNSA. Trimming removed 4 bases at V and 7 bases at J, with 11 bases between. Written as DNA, the CDR3 is TGTGCCAGCAGCTCCCGACAGGTTGAGCAGTACTTC. It translates to CASSSRQVEQYF. The full variable domain, rest sourced from reference TRBV7-2 and TRBJ2-7, is GAGVSQSPSNKVTEKGKDVELRCDPISGHTALYWYRQSLGQGLEFLIYFQGNSAPDKSGLPSDRFSAERTGGSVSTLTIQRTQQEDSAVYLCASSSRQVEQYFGPGTRLTVT.